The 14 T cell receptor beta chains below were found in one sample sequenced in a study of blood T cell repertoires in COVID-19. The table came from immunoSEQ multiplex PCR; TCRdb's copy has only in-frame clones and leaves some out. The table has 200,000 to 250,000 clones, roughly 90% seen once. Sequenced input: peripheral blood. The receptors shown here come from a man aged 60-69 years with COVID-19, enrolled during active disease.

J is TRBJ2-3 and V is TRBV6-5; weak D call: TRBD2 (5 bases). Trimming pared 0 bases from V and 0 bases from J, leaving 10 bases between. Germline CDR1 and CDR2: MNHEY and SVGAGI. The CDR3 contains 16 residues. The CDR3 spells CASSYSSGLSTDTQYF. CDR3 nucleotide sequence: TGTGCCAGCAGTTACTCAAGTGGACTTAGCACAGATACGCAGTATTTT.

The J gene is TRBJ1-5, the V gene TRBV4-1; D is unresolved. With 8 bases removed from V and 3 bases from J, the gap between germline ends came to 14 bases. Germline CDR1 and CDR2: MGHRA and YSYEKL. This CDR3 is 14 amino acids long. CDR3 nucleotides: TGCGCCAGCGGAGATTACTTTTCCAATCAGCCCCAGCATTTT. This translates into CASGDYFSNQPQHF.

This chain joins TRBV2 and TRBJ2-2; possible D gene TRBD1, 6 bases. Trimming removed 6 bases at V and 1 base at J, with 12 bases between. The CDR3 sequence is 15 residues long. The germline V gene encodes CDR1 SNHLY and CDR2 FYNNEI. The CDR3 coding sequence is TGTGCCAGCAGGGTGACAGGTTTGAACACCGGGGAGCTGTTTTTT. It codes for CASRVTGLNTGELFF.

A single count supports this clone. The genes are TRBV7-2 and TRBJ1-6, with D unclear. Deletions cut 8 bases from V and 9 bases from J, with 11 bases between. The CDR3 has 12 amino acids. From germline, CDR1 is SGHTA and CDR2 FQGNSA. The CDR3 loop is CASSGGGSPLHF. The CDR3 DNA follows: TGTGCCAGCTCGGGAGGCGGTTCACCCCTCCACTTT.

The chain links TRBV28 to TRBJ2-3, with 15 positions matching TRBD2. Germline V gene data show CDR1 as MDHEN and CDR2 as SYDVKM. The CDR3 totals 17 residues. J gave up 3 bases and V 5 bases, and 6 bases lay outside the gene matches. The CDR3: CASSGLAGGLGTDTQYF. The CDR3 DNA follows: TGTGCCAGCAGTGGACTAGCGGGAGGGCTGGGGACAGATACGCAGTATTTT. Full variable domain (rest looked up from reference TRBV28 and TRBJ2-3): DVKVTQSSRYLVKRTGEKVFLECVQDMDHENMFWYRQDPGLGLRLIYFSYDVKMKEKGDIPEGYSVSREKKERFSLILESASTNQTSMYLCASSGLAGGLGTDTQYFGPGTRLTVL.

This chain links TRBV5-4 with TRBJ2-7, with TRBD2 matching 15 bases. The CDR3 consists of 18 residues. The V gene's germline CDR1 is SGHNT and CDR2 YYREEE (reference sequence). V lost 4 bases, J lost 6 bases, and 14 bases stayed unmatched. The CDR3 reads CASSTGLAGGFSEAEQYF. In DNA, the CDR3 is TGTGCCAGCAGCACCGGACTAGCGGGGGGGTTTTCGGAAGCCGAGCAGTACTTC.

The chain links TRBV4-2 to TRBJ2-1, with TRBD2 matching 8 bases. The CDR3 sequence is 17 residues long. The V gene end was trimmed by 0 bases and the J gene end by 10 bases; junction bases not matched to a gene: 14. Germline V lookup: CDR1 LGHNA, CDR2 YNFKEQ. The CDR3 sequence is CASSQEPLPGGVEEQFF. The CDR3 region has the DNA TGTGCCAGCAGCCAAGAGCCCCTACCGGGGGGGGTTGAAGAGCAGTTCTTC.

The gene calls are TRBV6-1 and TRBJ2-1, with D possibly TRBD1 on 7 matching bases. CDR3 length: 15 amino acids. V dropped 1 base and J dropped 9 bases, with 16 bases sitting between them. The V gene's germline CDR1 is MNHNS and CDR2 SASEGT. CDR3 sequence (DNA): TGTGCCAGCAGTGAAGTGGGGAGACAGGGAGGTGAGCAGTTCTTC. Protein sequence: CASSEVGRQGGEQFF.

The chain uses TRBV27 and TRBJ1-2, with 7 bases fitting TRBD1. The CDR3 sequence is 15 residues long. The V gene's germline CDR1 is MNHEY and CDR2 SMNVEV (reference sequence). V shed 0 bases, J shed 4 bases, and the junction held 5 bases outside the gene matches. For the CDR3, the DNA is TGTGCCAGCAGTTTATCGAGGGGGCCCAGCTATGGCTACACCTTC. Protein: CASSLSRGPSYGYTF.

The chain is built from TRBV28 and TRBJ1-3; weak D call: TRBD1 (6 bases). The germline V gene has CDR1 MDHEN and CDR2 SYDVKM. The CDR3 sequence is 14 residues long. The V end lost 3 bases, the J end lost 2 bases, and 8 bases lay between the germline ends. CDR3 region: CASSFGQPGNTIYF. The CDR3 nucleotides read TGTGCCAGCAGTTTTGGACAGCCTGGAAACACCATATATTTT. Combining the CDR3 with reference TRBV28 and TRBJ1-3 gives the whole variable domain DVKVTQSSRYLVKRTGEKVFLECVQDMDHENMFWYRQDPGLGLRLIYFSYDVKMKEKGDIPEGYSVSREKKERFSLILESASTNQTSMYLCASSFGQPGNTIYFGEGSWLTVV.

CDR3 in amino acids: CASSPWTGGGGELFF. CDR3 DNA sequence: TGTGCCAGCAGCCCGTGGACGGGCGGGGGCGGGGAGCTGTTTTTT. V is TRBV7-9 and J is TRBJ2-2; 7 bases agree with TRBD2. With V trimmed by 5 bases and J by 7 bases, 10 bases remained unmatched. The CDR3 runs 15 residues. Germline-derived CDR1 and CDR2 are SEHNR and FQNEAQ (reference sequence).

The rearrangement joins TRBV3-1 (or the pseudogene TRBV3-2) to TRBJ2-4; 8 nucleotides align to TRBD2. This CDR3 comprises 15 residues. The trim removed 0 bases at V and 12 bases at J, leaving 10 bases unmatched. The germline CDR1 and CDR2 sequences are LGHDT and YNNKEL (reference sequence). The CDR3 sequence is CASSQDRAGGVGQYF. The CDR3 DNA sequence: TGTGCCAGCAGCCAAGACCGGGCGGGGGGCGTAGGTCAGTACTTC.

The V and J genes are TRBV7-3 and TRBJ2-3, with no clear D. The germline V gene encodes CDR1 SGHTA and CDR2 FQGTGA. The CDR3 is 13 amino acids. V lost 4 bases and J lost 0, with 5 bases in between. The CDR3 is CASSSLSTDTQYF. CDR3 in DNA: TGTGCCAGCAGCTCCCTAAGCACAGATACGCAGTATTTT. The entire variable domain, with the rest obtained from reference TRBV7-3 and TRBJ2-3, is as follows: GAGVSQTPSNKVTEKGKYVELRCDPISGHTALYWYRQSLGQGPEFLIYFQGTGAADDSGLPNDRFFAVRPEGSVSTLKIQRTERGDSAVYLCASSSLSTDTQYFGPGTRLTVL.

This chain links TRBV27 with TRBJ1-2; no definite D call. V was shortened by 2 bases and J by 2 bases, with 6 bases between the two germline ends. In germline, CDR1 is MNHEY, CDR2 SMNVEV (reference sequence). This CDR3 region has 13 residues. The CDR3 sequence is CASSLNRNYGYTF. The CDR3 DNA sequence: TGTGCCAGCAGTTTAAACAGAAACTATGGCTACACCTTC.